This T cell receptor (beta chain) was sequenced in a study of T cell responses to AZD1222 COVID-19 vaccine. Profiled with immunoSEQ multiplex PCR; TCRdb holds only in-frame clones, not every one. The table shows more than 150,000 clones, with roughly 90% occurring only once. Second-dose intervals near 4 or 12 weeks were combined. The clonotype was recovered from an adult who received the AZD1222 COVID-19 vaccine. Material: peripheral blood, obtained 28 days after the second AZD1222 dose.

Here the CDR3 reads CASSLDQNSYNEQFF. As DNA, the CDR3 is TGTGCCAGCAGCTTGGACCAGAATAGCTACAATGAGCAGTTCTTC. V and J are TRBV7-2 and TRBJ2-1, with D unclear. Germline CDR1 SGHTA, CDR2 FQGNSA. The V gene lost 3 bases and the J gene lost 3 bases, with 12 bases spanning the gap. CDR3 length: 15 residues.